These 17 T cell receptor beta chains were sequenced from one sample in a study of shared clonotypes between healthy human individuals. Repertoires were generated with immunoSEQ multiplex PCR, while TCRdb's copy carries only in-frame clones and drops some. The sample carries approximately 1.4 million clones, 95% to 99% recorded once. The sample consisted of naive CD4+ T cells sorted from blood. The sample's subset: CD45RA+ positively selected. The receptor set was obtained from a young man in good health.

In nucleotides, the CDR3 is TGTGCCAGCAGCGAAGGTCATTTCTACGAGCAGTACTTC. Translating gives CASSEGHFYEQYF. V and J are TRBV14 and TRBJ2-7; D call uncertain. The CDR3 loop spans 13 amino acids. The V end was cut by 5 bases, the J end by 3 bases, with 11 bases between. Per the germline V gene, CDR1 is SGHDN and CDR2 is FVKESK.

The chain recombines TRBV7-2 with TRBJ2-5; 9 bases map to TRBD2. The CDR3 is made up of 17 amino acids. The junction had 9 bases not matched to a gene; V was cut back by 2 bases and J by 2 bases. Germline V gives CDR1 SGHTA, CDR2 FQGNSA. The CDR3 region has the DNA TGTGCCAGCAGCTTATGGGTCCTAGCGGGAAGTCAAGAGACCCAGTACTTC. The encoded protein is CASSLWVLAGSQETQYF.

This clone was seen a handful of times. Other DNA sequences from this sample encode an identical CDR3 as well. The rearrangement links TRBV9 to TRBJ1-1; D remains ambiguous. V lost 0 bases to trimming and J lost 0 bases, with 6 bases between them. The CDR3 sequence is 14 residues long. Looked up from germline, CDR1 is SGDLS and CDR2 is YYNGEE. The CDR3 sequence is CASSVAGMNTEAFF. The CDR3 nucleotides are TGTGCCAGCAGCGTAGCGGGGATGAACACTGAAGCTTTCTTT.

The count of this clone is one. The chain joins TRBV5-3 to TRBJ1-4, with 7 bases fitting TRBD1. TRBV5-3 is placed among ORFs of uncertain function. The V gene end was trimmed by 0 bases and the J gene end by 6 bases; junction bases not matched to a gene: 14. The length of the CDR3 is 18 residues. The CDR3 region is CARSLAHDSTGKDEKLFF. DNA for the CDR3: TGTGCCAGAAGCTTGGCCCACGACTCGACAGGGAAGGATGAAAAACTGTTTTTT.

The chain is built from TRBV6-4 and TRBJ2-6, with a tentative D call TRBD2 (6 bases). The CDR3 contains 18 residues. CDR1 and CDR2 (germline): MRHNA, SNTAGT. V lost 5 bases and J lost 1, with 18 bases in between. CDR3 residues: CASSPRPGAGSGANVLTF. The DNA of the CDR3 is TGTGCCAGCAGTCCTAGACCTGGGGCGGGATCTGGGGCCAACGTCCTGACTTTC.

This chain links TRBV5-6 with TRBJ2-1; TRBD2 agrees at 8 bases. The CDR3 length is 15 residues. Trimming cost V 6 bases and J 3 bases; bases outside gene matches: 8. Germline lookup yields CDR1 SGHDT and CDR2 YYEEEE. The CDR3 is CASKTGTSGYNEQFF. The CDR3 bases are TGTGCCAGCAAAACCGGAACTAGCGGCTACAATGAGCAGTTCTTC.

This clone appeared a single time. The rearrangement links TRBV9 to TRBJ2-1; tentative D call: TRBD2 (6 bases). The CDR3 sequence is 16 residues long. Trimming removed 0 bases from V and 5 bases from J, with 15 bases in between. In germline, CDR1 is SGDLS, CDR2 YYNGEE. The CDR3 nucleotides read TGTGCCAGCAGCGTAGGCCCTCGACTAGACCACAATGAGCAGTTCTTC. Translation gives CASSVGPRLDHNEQFF.

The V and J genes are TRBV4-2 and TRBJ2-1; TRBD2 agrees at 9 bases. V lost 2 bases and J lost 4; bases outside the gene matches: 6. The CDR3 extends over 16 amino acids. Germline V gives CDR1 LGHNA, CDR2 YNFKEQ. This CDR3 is CASSQTSGGIYNEQFF. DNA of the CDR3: TGTGCCAGCAGCCAAACAAGCGGGGGGATTTACAATGAGCAGTTCTTC.

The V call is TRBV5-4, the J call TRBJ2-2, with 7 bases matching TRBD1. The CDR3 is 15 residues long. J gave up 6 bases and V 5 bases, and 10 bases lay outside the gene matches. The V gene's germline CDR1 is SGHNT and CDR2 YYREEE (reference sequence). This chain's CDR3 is CASSAPRQGSGELFF. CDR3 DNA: TGTGCCAGCAGTGCCCCTCGACAGGGTTCCGGGGAGCTGTTTTTT.

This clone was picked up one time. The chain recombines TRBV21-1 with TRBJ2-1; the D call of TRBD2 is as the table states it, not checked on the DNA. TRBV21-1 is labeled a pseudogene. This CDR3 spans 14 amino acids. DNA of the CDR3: TGTGCCAGCCTCCGAGGTAGCGGGAAGGGTGAGCAGTTCTTC. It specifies CASLRGSGKGEQFF.

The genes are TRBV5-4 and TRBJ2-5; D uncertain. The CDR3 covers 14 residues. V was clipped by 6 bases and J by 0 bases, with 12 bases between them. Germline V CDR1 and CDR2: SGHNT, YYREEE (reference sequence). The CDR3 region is CASNTWSHQETQYF. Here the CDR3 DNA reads TGTGCCAGCAACACCTGGTCCCACCAAGAGACCCAGTACTTC.

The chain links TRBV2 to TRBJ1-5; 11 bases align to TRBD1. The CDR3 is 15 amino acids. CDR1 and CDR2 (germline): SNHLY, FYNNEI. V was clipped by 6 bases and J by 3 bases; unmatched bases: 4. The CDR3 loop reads CASREGQGDNQPQHF. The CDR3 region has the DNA TGTGCCAGCAGGGAGGGACAGGGGGACAATCAGCCCCAGCATTTT.

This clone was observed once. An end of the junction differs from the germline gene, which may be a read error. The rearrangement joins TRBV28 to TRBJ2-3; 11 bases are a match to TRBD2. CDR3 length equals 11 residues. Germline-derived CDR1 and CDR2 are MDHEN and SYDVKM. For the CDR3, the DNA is TGTGCCAGCAGTACTAGCGGGAGTAGGGTTTTT. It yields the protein CASSTSGSRVF.

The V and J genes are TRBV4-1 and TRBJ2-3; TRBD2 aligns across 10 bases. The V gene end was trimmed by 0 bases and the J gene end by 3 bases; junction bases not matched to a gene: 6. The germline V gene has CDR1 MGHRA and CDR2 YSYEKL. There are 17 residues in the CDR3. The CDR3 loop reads CASSQEGPSGRTDTQYF. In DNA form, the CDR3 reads TGCGCCAGCAGCCAAGAGGGCCCTAGCGGGAGAACAGATACGCAGTATTTT.

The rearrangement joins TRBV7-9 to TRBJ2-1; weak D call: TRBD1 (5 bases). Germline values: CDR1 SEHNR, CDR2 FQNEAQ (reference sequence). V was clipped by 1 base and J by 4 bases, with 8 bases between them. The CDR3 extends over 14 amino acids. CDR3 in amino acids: CASSLEQEYNEQFF. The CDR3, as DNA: TGTGCCAGCAGCTTAGAACAGGAATACAATGAGCAGTTCTTC.

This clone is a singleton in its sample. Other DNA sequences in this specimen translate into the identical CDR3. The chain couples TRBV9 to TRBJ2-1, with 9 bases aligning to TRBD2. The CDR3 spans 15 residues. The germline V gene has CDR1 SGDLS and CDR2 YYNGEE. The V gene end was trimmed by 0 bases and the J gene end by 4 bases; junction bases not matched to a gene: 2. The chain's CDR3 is CASSVGGRDYNEQFF. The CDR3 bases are TGTGCCAGCAGCGTAGGCGGGAGGGATTACAATGAGCAGTTCTTC. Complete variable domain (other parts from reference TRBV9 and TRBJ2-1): DSGVTQTPKHLITATGQRVTLRCSPRSGDLSVYWYQQSLDQGLQFLIQYYNGEERAKGNILERFSAQQFPDLHSELNLSSLELGDSALYFCASSVGGRDYNEQFFGPGTRLTVL.

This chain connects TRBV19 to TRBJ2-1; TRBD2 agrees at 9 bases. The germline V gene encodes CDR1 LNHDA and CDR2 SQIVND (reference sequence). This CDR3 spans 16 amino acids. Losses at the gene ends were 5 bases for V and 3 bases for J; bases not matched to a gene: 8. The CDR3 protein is CASSVLIAGVYNEQFF. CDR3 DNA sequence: TGTGCCAGTAGTGTCCTAATAGCGGGGGTCTACAATGAGCAGTTCTTC.